The next 3 T cell receptor beta chains were all read from a single sample in a study of CD8+ T cells in alopecia areata. Indicated treatment: oral pan-JAK inhibitor, 5-10 mg twice daily. TCR sequencing used cDNA made by reverse transcription of extracted RNA. TCRdb's copy holds only in-frame clones and misses some; the assay was immunoSEQ multiplex PCR. The data hold 150,000 to 200,000 clones, with more than 50% observed a single time. The sample was CD4+ T cells sorted from blood, taken at week 24, from a patient treated with tofacitinib. Receptors were obtained from a human donor with alopecia areata.

This chain joins TRBV6-5 and TRBJ2-5; unclear D gene. The CDR3 consists of 13 residues. Trimming pared 6 bases from V and 1 base from J, leaving 9 bases between. Germline-derived CDR1 and CDR2 are MNHEY and SVGAGI. The CDR3 DNA reads as TGTGCCAGCAGCCCCTGGGGCCAAGAGACCCAGTACTTC. Translating gives CASSPWGQETQYF.

The CDR3 sequence: CAWSGYTTYEQYF. Here the CDR3 DNA reads TGTGCCTGGAGTGGCTACACCACCTACGAGCAGTACTTC. The V and J genes are TRBV30 and TRBJ2-7, with no clear D. Germline CDR1 is GTSNPN and CDR2 is SVGIG (reference sequence). V lost 1 base, J lost 2 bases, and 9 bases lay in between. CDR3 length: 13 residues.

The chain has TRBV2 and TRBJ2-3; TRBD1 is a possible D gene (6 bases). V lost 7 bases to trimming and J lost 2 bases, with 10 bases between them. CDR1 is SNHLY and CDR2 is FYNNEI in the germline V gene. The CDR3 consists of 13 residues. DNA for the CDR3: TGTGCCAGCAAGAACAGGGACACAGATACGCAGTATTTT. It codes for CASKNRDTDTQYF.